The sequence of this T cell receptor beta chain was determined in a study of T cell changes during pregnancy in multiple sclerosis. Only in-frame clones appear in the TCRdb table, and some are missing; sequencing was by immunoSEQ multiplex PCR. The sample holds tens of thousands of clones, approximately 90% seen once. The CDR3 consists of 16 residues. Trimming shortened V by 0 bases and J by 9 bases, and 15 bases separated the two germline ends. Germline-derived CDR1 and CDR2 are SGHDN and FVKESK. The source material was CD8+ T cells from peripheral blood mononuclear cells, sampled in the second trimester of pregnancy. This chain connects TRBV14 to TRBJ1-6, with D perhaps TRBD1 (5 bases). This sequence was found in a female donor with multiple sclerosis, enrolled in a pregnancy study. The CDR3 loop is CASSQDTGRGSSPLHF. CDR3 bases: TGTGCCAGCAGCCAAGATACGGGGCGCGGGAGTTCACCCCTCCACTTT.